This TCR beta chain was recovered during a study of vaccination and CD4 T cells after COVID-19. Study information: Each individual in the study obtained two doses of BNT162b2 or mRNA-1273 vaccine. Cells received overlapping spike peptides from SARS-CoV-2, HCoV-NL63, HCoV-OC43 and HCoV-229E as stimulation.

The CDR3 runs 16 residues. The germline gives CDR1 WNHNN, CDR2 SYGVQD (reference sequence). V was clipped by 3 bases and J by 3 bases; unmatched bases: 9. Noted treatment: roughly nine-day PBMC culture with coronavirus spike peptide pools or control peptides (ViraFEST assay). Gathering of the CD4+ T cells, from the unexposed donor, took place before the COVID-19 pandemic (2011-2018). The Oncomine TCR Beta short-read assay was applied to DNA of cultured CD4+ T cells. TCRdb redid the calling of the PCR reads with MiXCR, one entry per CDR3 protein. This table holds about 4,900 distinct CDR3 sequences, approximately 39% found once. Note on this clonotype: Antigen unknown.

The V call is TRBV10-1, the J call TRBJ2-3; 7 bases align to TRBD2. The origin of this receptor is a human donor in good health. The sequenced material came from CD4+ T cells from blood, cultured in vitro. The CDR3 is CASSEFGEGYTDTQYF. For the CDR3, the DNA is TGCGCCAGCAGTGAATTCGGGGAGGGGTATACAGATACGCAGTATTTT.